A selection of T cell receptor beta chains follows, all from one sample in a study of blood T cell repertoires in COVID-19. Generated by immunoSEQ multiplex PCR, the TCRdb table keeps only in-frame clones and is missing some. The table has more than 250,000 clones, roughly 80% seen once. Sequencing input: PBMCs or T cells enriched from blood (not recorded which). The receptor set was obtained from a man aged 35 to 55 who had been exposed to COVID-19. Each CDR3 is given with its conserved first and last residue. The D gene is left open where the match is weak. The size field is filled for only some rows; it gives once, few, many or a size class.

>TRBJ2-1|TRBD1|-|TRBV11-3
TGTGCCAGCACCCCGTGGACAGGGGATTCCTACAATGAGCAGTTCTTC
CASTPWTGDSYNEQFF
>TRBJ2-5|TRBD1|-|TRBV5-6
TGTGCCAGCAGCTTTCGGGACAGGCAGACCCAGTACTTC
CASSFRDRQTQYF
>TRBJ2-3|-|-|TRBV5-1
TGCGCCAGCAGCTTGGGAGGGATCGGCACAGATACGCAGTATTTT
CASSLGGIGTDTQYF
>TRBJ2-7|-|-|TRBV5-5
TGTGCCAGCAGCTTGGCCGGACAGAAGATTTACGAGCAGTACTTC
CASSLAGQKIYEQYF
>TRBJ2-4|TRBD2|-|TRBV4-1
TGCGCCAGCAGCCAAAAGCGGGAGAAAAACATTCAGTACTTC
CASSQKREKNIQYF
>TRBJ2-7|-|few|TRBV3-1/TRBV3-2
TGTGCCAGCAGCCAGTTACACGGGGAGTCCTACGAGCAGTACTTC
CASSQLHGESYEQYF
>TRBJ2-2|-|once|TRBV10-3
TGTGCCATCCGGACAGCCACCGGGGAGCTGTTTTTT
CAIRTATGELFF
>TRBJ1-2|-|-|TRBV7-9
TGTGCCAGCAGCTCCACAGGGATAGATGGCTACACCTTC
CASSSTGIDGYTF
>TRBJ2-7|-|-|TRBV12-3/TRBV12-4
TGTGCCAGCAGTTTAGTCGACGAGCAGTACTTC
CASSLVDEQYF
>TRBJ1-5|-|-|TRBV3-1/TRBV3-2
TGTGCCAGCAGCCAATTACAGAATCAGCCCCAGCATTTT
CASSQLQNQPQHF
>TRBJ1-2|-|-|TRBV10-3
TGTGCCATCACTGCGGAAGGCTATGGCTACACCTTC
CAITAEGYGYTF
>TRBJ2-1|TRBD2|-|TRBV15
TGTGCCACCAGCAGAACGGGACTAGTCGGGGGTGAGCAGTTCTTC
CATSRTGLVGGEQFF
>TRBJ2-1|-|-|TRBV5-1
TGCGCCAGCAGCACGGACAGTGCCGGTAGAGAGCAGTTCTTC
CASSTDSAGREQFF
>TRBJ2-5|-|-|TRBV19
TGTGCCAGTAGTATAACGGGTCAGAGGACCCAGTACTTC
CASSITGQRTQYF
>TRBJ2-3|TRBD2|-|TRBV4-1
TGCGCCAGCCGACTAGCCCAAGTAGAAGATACGCAGTATTTT
CASRLAQVEDTQYF
>TRBJ1-2|TRBD1|-|TRBV5-1
TGCGCCAGCAGCTCCCGGGACAGGGTTAACGGCTACACCTTC
CASSSRDRVNGYTF
>TRBJ2-7|TRBD1|-|TRBV2
TGTGCCAGCATTAGGGACAGGGGGTACGAGCAGTACTTC
CASIRDRGYEQYF